Shown below are 10 T cell receptor beta chains from a single sample sequenced in a study of blood T cell repertoires in COVID-19. The data were produced by immunoSEQ multiplex PCR, yet TCRdb's version contains in-frame clones alone and is incomplete. The table shows about 290,000 clones, with roughly 89% occurring only once. Source material: peripheral blood. The receptor source for this set is a woman aged 30 to 39 with active or convalescent COVID-19.

V usage is TRBV5-1 and J usage is TRBJ1-4, with 7 bases that match TRBD1. The CDR3 consists of 13 residues. Germline CDR1 reads SGHRS; CDR2 reads YFSETQ. Trimming cost V 4 bases and J 10 bases; bases outside gene matches: 7. The CDR3 sequence: CASSATTGAKLFF. The CDR3 DNA follows: TGCGCCAGCAGCGCCACCACAGGGGCAAAACTGTTTTTT.

This clone was detected once. The genes are TRBV20-1 and TRBJ1-1, with a possible D match to TRBD1 (5 bases). Trimming left V 3 bases short and J 0 bases short, with 11 bases between. The germline CDR1 and CDR2 sequences are DFQATT and SNEGSKA (reference sequence). The CDR3 is 14 residues long. The CDR3 coding sequence is TGCAGTGCTAGTGGGGGGGATTTGAACACTGAAGCTTTCTTT. Protein sequence: CSASGGDLNTEAFF.

On this clone: Other DNA variants within this sample encode the same CDR3. The chain recombines TRBV7-2 with TRBJ2-1, with D hard to call. Germline V gene sequence: CDR1 SGHTA, CDR2 FQGNSA. This CDR3 contains 13 residues. Trimming removed 6 bases at V and 2 bases at J, with 8 bases between. CDR3 sequence (DNA): TGTGCCAGCAGTCCCTCTACCTACAATGAGCAGTTCTTC. It specifies CASSPSTYNEQFF.

J is TRBJ1-2 and V is TRBV6-5, with D maybe TRBD1 (5 bases). V was clipped by 4 bases and J by 0 bases, with 15 bases between them. Looked up from germline, CDR1 is MNHEY and CDR2 is SVGAGI. The CDR3 totals 16 residues. The CDR3 DNA follows: TGTGCCAGCAGTTTCCGACAGACCGGGCCTAACTATGGCTACACCTTC. It specifies CASSFRQTGPNYGYTF.

The chain links TRBV23-1 to TRBJ1-1, with D tentatively TRBD1 (6 bases). TRBV23-1 is an ORF; its function is uncertain. The CDR3 runs 14 residues. The V end lost 7 bases, the J end lost 6 bases, and 18 bases lay between the germline ends. CDR3 sequence reads: CASILGGTLAEAFF. The DNA for the CDR3 is TGCGCCAGCATCCTGGGAGGGACACTCGCTGAAGCTTTCTTT.

The rearrangement uses TRBV9 and TRBJ1-4; no firm D call. CDR3 length: 13 amino acids. Between the trimmed V and J ends, which lost 3 bases and 7 bases, there was a span of 10 bases. Germline CDR1 SGDLS, CDR2 YYNGEE. CDR3 in amino acids: CASSAGRGEKLFF. The CDR3 nucleotides read TGTGCCAGCAGCGCCGGAAGAGGTGAAAAACTGTTTTTT.

The chain recombines TRBV9 with TRBJ1-1; perhaps TRBD1 as D (5 bases). The CDR3 has 17 amino acids. The V end lost 4 bases, the J end lost 0 bases, and 19 bases lay between the germline ends. Germline values: CDR1 SGDLS, CDR2 YYNGEE. The DNA for the CDR3 is TGTGCCAGCAGCTTTAGCCCACAGGTTACAATGAACACTGAAGCTTTCTTT. Translated: CASSFSPQVTMNTEAFF.

The count of this clone is one. V and J are TRBV19 and TRBJ1-5; 7 bases are a match to TRBD1. V lost 3 bases, J lost 5 bases, and 1 base stayed unmatched. The CDR3 runs 13 residues. Looked up from germline, CDR1 is LNHDA and CDR2 is SQIVND (reference sequence). CDR3 protein: CASSITGDQPQHF. The CDR3 bases are TGTGCCAGTAGTATCACAGGGGATCAGCCCCAGCATTTT.

The chain uses TRBV6-1 and TRBJ1-5; no clear D. V gave up 0 bases and J gave up 0 bases, with 6 bases separating them. Germline CDR1 reads MNHNS; CDR2 reads SASEGT. The CDR3 is 15 amino acids. CDR3 DNA sequence: TGTGCCAGCAGTGAAGCGCGGGTTAGCAATCAGCCCCAGCATTTT. Translated: CASSEARVSNQPQHF.

The chain is built from TRBV4-3 and TRBJ2-3; D ambiguous. Germline V lookup: CDR1 LGHNA, CDR2 YSLEER. The ends were cut back, 0 bases at V and 8 bases at J, with 12 bases in the middle. CDR3 size: 14 residues. The CDR3 protein is CASSQDRGTGTQYF. The DNA of the CDR3 is TGCGCCAGCAGCCAAGATAGAGGCACCGGTACGCAGTATTTT.